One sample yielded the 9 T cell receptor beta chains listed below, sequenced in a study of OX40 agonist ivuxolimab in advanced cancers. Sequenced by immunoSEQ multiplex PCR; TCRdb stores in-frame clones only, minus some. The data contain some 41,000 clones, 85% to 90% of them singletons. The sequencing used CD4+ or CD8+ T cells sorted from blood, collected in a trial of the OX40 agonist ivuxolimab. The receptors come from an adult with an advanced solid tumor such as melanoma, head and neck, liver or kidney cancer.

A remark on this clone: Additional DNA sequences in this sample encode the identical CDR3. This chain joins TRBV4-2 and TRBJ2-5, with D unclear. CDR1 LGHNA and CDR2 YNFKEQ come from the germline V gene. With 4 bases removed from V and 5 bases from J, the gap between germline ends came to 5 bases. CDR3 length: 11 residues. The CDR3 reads CASSRGETQYF. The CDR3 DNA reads TGTGCCAGCAGCCGTGGGGAGACCCAGTACTTC.

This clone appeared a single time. In nucleotides, the CDR3 is TGTGCTCCAGGGGACACGAACACCGGGGAGCTGTTTTTT. This sequence encodes CAPGDTNTGELFF. The gene calls are TRBV21-1 and TRBJ2-2; the table's D call of TRBD1 was not tested on the DNA. TRBV21-1 is reported as a pseudogene. The CDR3 runs 13 residues.

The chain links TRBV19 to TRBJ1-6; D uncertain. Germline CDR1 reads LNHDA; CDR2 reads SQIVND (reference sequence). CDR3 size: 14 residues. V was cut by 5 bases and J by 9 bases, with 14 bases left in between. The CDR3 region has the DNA TGTGCCAGTAGTTCGTCGGGCGATAGTTCACCCCTCCACTTT. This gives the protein CASSSSGDSSPLHF.

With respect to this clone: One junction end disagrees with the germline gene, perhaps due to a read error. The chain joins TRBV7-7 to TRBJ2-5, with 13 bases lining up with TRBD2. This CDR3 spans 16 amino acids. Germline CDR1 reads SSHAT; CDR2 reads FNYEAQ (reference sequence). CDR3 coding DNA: TGTGCTAGCAGCTTAGCCGGACTAGCGGGGGCAGAGACCCAGTACTTC. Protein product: CASSLAGLAGAETQYF.

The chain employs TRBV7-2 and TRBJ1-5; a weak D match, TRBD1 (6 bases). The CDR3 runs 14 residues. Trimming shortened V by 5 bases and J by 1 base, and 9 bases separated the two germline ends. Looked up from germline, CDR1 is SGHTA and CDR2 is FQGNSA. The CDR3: CASSTGSSNQPQHF. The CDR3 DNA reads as TGTGCCAGCAGCACAGGGTCGAGCAATCAGCCCCAGCATTTT.

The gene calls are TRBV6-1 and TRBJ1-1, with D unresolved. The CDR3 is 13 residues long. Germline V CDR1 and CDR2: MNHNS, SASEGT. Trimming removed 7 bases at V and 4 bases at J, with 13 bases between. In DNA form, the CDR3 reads TGTGCCAGCAATGGAGCGGTGGGCACTGAAGCTTTCTTT. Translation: CASNGAVGTEAFF.

CDR3 nucleotide sequence: TGTGCCAGCAGCCAAGAAGCTAAAGCGGGGGGGCAAAGCGGGGAGCTGTTTTTT. Translation: CASSQEAKAGGQSGELFF. This chain connects TRBV4-2 to TRBJ2-2; TRBD2 matches 10 bases. Unmatched junction bases numbered 11, after V lost 0 bases and J lost 7 bases. This CDR3 region has 18 residues. Per the germline V gene, CDR1 is LGHNA and CDR2 is YNFKEQ.

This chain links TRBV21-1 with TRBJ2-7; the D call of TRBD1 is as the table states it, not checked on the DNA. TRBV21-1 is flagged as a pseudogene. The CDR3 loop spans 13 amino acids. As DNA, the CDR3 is TGTGCCAGCAGCAAAGCGGCACCCTACGAGCAGTACTTC. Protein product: CASSKAAPYEQYF.

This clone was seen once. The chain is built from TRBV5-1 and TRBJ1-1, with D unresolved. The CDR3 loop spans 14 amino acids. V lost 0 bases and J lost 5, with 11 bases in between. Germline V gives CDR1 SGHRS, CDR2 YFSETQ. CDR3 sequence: CASSLDEGRTEAFF. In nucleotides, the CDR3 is TGCGCCAGCAGCTTGGATGAGGGCAGGACTGAAGCTTTCTTT.